This T cell receptor (beta chain) was profiled in a study of T cell responses to AZD1222 COVID-19 vaccine. Sequenced by immunoSEQ multiplex PCR; TCRdb stores in-frame clones only, minus some. The repertoire holds more than 100,000 clones, with about nine tenths as singletons. Germline V gives CDR1 SGDLS, CDR2 YYNGEE. This CDR3 has 15 residues. The ends were cut back, 3 bases at V and 8 bases at J, with 17 bases in the middle. Material: peripheral blood, obtained on day 0 of AZD1222 vaccination. This clonotype was sampled from an adult in good health. V usage is TRBV9 and J usage is TRBJ1-4; D is undetermined. The CDR3 nucleotides read TGTGCCAGCAGCGCTTTTCTGGGCGCGACGGAAAAACTGTTTTTT. This gives the protein CASSAFLGATEKLFF.